These 19 T cell receptor beta chains share one sample of origin, sequenced in a study of T cells in Graves' hyperthyroidism and ophthalmopathy. Amplified regions were TCR beta CDR3 sequences from RNA transcripts. TCR CDR3 regions were first amplified by RT-PCR with HTBI primers. TCRdb reprocessed the multiplex PCR reads via MiXCR and lists one record per CDR3 protein. The table lists about 270,000 distinct CDR3 sequences, around 20% of them singletons, with around 62% in the top ten. The sample comprised blood. These TCRs come from a man aged 25 to 40 with Graves' ophthalmopathy.

This clonotype was detected many times. The chain is built from TRBV11-2 and TRBJ2-1; tentatively, D is TRBD2 (6 bases). Germline CDR1 is SGHAT and CDR2 is FQNNGV. Between the trimmed V and J ends, which lost 5 bases and 1 base, there was a span of 15 bases. The CDR3 is 16 residues long. CDR3 in amino acids: CASSPEAGRSYNEQFF. DNA of the CDR3: TGTGCCAGCAGCCCCGAAGCAGGGAGGTCCTACAATGAGCAGTTCTTC.

The rearrangement links TRBV25-1 to TRBJ2-7, with 7 nucleotides matching TRBD1. CDR1 is MGHDK, CDR2 SYGVNS, per germline. The V segment lost 2 bases and the J segment 2 bases; nucleotides outside the gene matches: 3. CDR3 length: 14 residues. For the CDR3, the DNA is TGTGCCAGCAGTGAAGGGACAGAGCCCTACGAGCAGTACTTC. This encodes CASSEGTEPYEQYF.

This clonotype appeared many times. This chain uses TRBV20-1 with TRBJ2-3; 7 bases are shared with TRBD2. Germline V gene data show CDR1 as DFQATT and CDR2 as SNEGSKA (reference sequence). With 4 bases clipped from V and 4 bases from J, the junction kept 11 bases outside the gene matches. CDR3 size: 15 residues. CDR3 nucleotide sequence: TGCAGTGCTACTTTTTACGCGGGAGTGGCAGATACGCAGTATTTT. Its translation is CSATFYAGVADTQYF.

The rearrangement joins TRBV10-1 to TRBJ2-1; TRBD2 matches 12 bases. Unmatched junction bases numbered 9, after V lost 9 bases and J lost 6 bases. The CDR3 consists of 15 residues. Germline CDR1 and CDR2: WNHNN and SYGVQD (reference sequence). CDR3 sequence (DNA): TGCGCCAGTCGGCCCCCGACTAGCGGGAGCAATGAGCAGTTCTTC. Its translation is CASRPPTSGSNEQFF.

This clonotype appeared many times. The J gene is TRBJ1-2, the V gene TRBV20-1; TRBD1 matches 7 bases. The CDR3 totals 13 residues. After removal of 7 bases from V and 4 bases from J, the junction contained 9 bases not matched to a gene. The germline V gene encodes CDR1 DFQATT and CDR2 SNEGSKA (reference sequence). CDR3 DNA: TGCAGTGTCTTACAGGGGTCCGGCTATGGCTACACCTTC. Its protein product is CSVLQGSGYGYTF.

The V and J genes are TRBV24-1 and TRBJ2-1; possible D gene TRBD2, 7 bases. From germline, CDR1 is KGHDR and CDR2 SFDVKD. CDR3 length equals 18 residues. Trimming took off 1 base at V and 4 bases at J, with 19 bases between the two ends. The CDR3: CATSDLLRKGGGYNEQFF. In DNA form, the CDR3 reads TGTGCCACCAGTGATTTATTGCGTAAGGGGGGGGGGTACAATGAGCAGTTCTTC.

The sample holds a few counts of this clonotype. The chain is built from TRBV10-3 and TRBJ2-2, with D perhaps TRBD1 or TRBD2 (6 bases each). Germline CDR1 reads ENHRY; CDR2 reads SYGVKD. The CDR3 is 14 residues long. V lost 3 bases, J lost 6 bases, and 11 bases lay in between. This CDR3 reads CAISDLRGAGELFF. CDR3 coding DNA: TGTGCCATCAGTGATTTGAGGGGGGCCGGGGAGCTGTTTTTT.

In this sample, this clonotype turned up many times. The V gene is TRBV6-2 or TRBV6-3, the J gene TRBJ2-1; D tentatively reads TRBD1 or TRBD2 (5 bases each). Germline V gives CDR1 MNHEY, CDR2 SVGEGT. The V end lost 7 bases, the J end lost 12 bases, and 13 bases lay between the germline ends. The CDR3 loop spans 11 amino acids. The CDR3, as DNA: TGTGCCAGCACCGACAGCCGGGGGCAGTTCTTC. It is translated as CASTDSRGQFF.

The chain couples TRBV10-3 to TRBJ1-4; the match to TRBD1 covers 10 bases. The junction had 7 bases not matched to a gene; V was cut back by 8 bases and J by 7 bases. This CDR3 comprises 14 residues. Germline CDR1 is ENHRY and CDR2 is SYGVKD. CDR3 DNA: TGTGCCATCGGACAGGGGGTGGACTCTGAAAAACTGTTTTTT. Translated, it gives CAIGQGVDSEKLFF.

A word on this clonotype: Since the CDR3 does not end with the conserved phenylalanine or tryptophan, this likely comes from a read error. V usage is TRBV6-2 or TRBV6-3 and J usage is TRBJ1-5, with a weak D call TRBD1 (6 bases). Trimming removed 4 bases from V and 6 bases from J, with 10 bases in between. Germline V gene data show CDR1 as MNHEY and CDR2 as SVGEGT. This CDR3 contains 13 residues. For the CDR3, the DNA is TGTGCCAGCAGTTCCAAACAGGGTCAGCCCCAGCATTCT. It specifies CASSSKQGQPQHS.

The V call is TRBV2, the J call TRBJ2-1; 13 bases agree with TRBD2. Trimming cost V 3 bases and J 6 bases; bases outside gene matches: 8. The CDR3 is 17 amino acids. Germline assignment: CDR1 SNHLY and CDR2 FYNNEI. CDR3 loop: CASSEPLGLAGINEQFF. The CDR3 DNA is TGTGCCAGCAGTGAGCCACTGGGACTAGCGGGGATCAATGAGCAGTTCTTC.

This clonotype was recorded at least ten times. The V gene is TRBV28, the J gene TRBJ1-1, with no clear D. With 1 base removed from V and 0 bases from J, the gap between germline ends came to 9 bases. CDR3 length: 15 residues. Germline CDR1 is MDHEN and CDR2 is SYDVKM. The CDR3 loop reads CASSLSYYMNTEAFF. CDR3 nucleotides: TGTGCCAGCAGTTTATCATATTATATGAACACTGAAGCTTTCTTT.

This clonotype has a count of ten or more. The rearrangement joins TRBV30 to TRBJ2-7, with unresolved D. The V gene's germline CDR1 is GTSNPN and CDR2 SVGIG (reference sequence). The CDR3 is 13 residues long. The V and J ends lost 0 bases and 3 bases respectively, with 9 bases between them. CDR3 loop: CAWSVLTIYEQYF. The DNA for the CDR3 is TGTGCCTGGAGTGTACTAACAATCTACGAGCAGTACTTC.

In this sample, this clonotype turned up a few times. The chain couples TRBV2 to TRBJ2-4; D remains unclear. V shed 8 bases and J shed 1 base, with 6 bases lying between them. This CDR3 region has 12 residues. Germline lookup yields CDR1 SNHLY and CDR2 FYNNEI. The CDR3 DNA sequence: TGTGCCAGCGAGTGGGCCAAAAACATTCAGTACTTC. Translating gives CASEWAKNIQYF.

The rearrangement uses TRBV2 and TRBJ1-3, with a possible D match to TRBD1 (5 bases). CDR1 is SNHLY and CDR2 is FYNNEI in the germline V gene. The CDR3 has 13 residues. V was clipped by 8 bases and J by 4 bases, with 12 bases between them. The chain's CDR3 is CASSGLWGNTIYF. CDR3 DNA: TGTGCCAGCTCGGGGCTGTGGGGAAACACCATATATTTT.

Only a few counts were recorded for this clonotype. The V gene is TRBV11-2, the J gene TRBJ1-3; 11 positions agree with TRBD1. This CDR3 is 16 amino acids long. Trimming removed 5 bases from V and 0 bases from J; junction bases left unmatched: 3. Germline CDR1 SGHAT, CDR2 FQNNGV. CDR3 region: CASSPGTGGSGNTIYF. CDR3 DNA sequence: TGTGCCAGCAGCCCCGGGACAGGGGGCTCTGGAAACACCATATATTTT.

This chain connects TRBV7-2 to TRBJ1-1; possibly TRBD1 for D (6 bases). The CDR3 is 12 residues long. Per germline, CDR1 SGHTA and CDR2 FQGNSA. V was cut by 4 bases and J by 11 bases, with 14 bases left in between. As DNA, the CDR3 is TGTGCCAGCAGCTACGACAGGCGAGTTGCTTTCTTT. Its translation is CASSYDRRVAFF.

The chain links TRBV20-1 to TRBJ2-1; 10 nucleotides align to TRBD1. The V gene end was trimmed by 6 bases and the J gene end by 9 bases; junction bases not matched to a gene: 11. CDR1 is DFQATT and CDR2 is SNEGSKA in the germline V gene (reference sequence). This CDR3 has 14 amino acids. The chain's CDR3 is CSAIRGTGVTEQFF. In DNA, the CDR3 is TGCAGTGCCATCAGGGGGACAGGGGTTACTGAGCAGTTCTTC.

As for this clonotype: Just one base apart from a much larger clone, this may be a read error. This chain joins TRBV2 and TRBJ2-5; D gene ambiguous. Germline V gives CDR1 SNHLY, CDR2 FYNNEI. This CDR3 spans 14 amino acids. Trimming cost V 9 bases and J 1 base, with 15 bases left between them. The CDR3 DNA follows: TGTGCCAGTGACTCTAGGTCGCTCCAAGAGACCCAGTACTTC. It codes for CASDSRSLQETQYF.